This TCR beta chain comes out of a study of blood T cell repertoires in COVID-19. Profiled with immunoSEQ multiplex PCR; TCRdb holds only in-frame clones, not every one. The table includes about 31,000 clones, 89% detected once. Per the germline V gene, CDR1 is SGHTA and CDR2 is FQGTGA. V was shortened by 0 bases and J by 1 base, with 14 bases between the two germline ends. This CDR3 comprises 17 residues. This receptor was obtained from a woman in her forties with active or convalescent COVID-19. The sequencing sample was made of peripheral blood. The J gene is TRBJ2-3, the V gene TRBV7-3; weak D call: TRBD2 (6 bases). The CDR3 loop is CASSLTAAGRGTDTQYF. The DNA for the CDR3 is TGTGCCAGCAGCTTAACGGCCGCGGGAAGAGGCACAGATACGCAGTATTTT.